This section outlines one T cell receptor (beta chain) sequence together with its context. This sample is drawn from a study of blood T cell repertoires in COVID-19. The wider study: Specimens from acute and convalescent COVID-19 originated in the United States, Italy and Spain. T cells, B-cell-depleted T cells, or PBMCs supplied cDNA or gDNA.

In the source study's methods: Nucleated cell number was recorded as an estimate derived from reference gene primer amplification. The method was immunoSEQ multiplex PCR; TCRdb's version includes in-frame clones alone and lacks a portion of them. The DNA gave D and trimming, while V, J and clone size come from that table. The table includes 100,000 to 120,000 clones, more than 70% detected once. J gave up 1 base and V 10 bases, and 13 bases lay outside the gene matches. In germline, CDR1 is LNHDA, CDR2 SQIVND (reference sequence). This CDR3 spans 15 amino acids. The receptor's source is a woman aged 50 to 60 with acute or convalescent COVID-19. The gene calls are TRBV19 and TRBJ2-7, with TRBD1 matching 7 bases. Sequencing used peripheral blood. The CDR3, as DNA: TGTGCCACCGCCGCCGAGGGGGCCAGGTCCTACGAGCAGTACTTC. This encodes CATAAEGARSYEQYF.